This TCR beta chain emerged from a study of blood T cell repertoires in COVID-19. Study context: Collection of acute and convalescent COVID-19 samples took place in the United States, Italy and Spain. Sources were T cells, B-cell-depleted T cells, or PBMCs; the material itself was cDNA or gDNA.

Those enrolled in Seattle joined during active infection and were followed longitudinally afterward. CDR1 and CDR2 from the germline V gene are MNHEY and SMNVEV (reference sequence). The CDR3 totals 11 residues. V was clipped by 10 bases and J by 8 bases; unmatched bases: 5. In the original processing: Amplifying reference gene primers gave estimates of nucleated cell counts. Some clones are missing from TCRdb's copy, which holds only in-frame ones; the method was immunoSEQ multiplex PCR. The DNA gave D and trimming, while V, J and clone size come from that table. This table has about 340,000 clones, 70% to 90% appearing once.

The source material was peripheral blood. This receptor was taken from a woman aged 55-69 years with COVID-19, enrolled during active disease. V usage is TRBV27 and J usage is TRBJ1-2; 9 nucleotides match TRBD1. The CDR3 spells CATTGGWGYTF. CDR3 bases: TGTGCCACCACAGGGGGCTGGGGCTACACCTTC.